Reported below is one T cell receptor beta chain. The table lists this clone with a few counts. Which antigen it targets is not known. Per-nucleotide qualities are absent, and no much larger clonotype sits a single base away. This entry belongs to a study of blood T cell repertoires in COVID-19 (dated by TCRdb to between 2020 and 2021). General notes on the study: The collaborator samples originated in the United States, Italy and Spain and spanned the acute and convalescent phases of COVID-19. Deeply sampled blood TCRbeta repertoires from subjects exposed to, actively infected with, or recovered from COVID-19 were included in the dataset. A de-identified subject ID, COVID-19 status, age in years and sex were almost always included in the sample metadata. Where HLA class I and class II types were available, the types were taken from metadata supplied by the sample provider, not from assay-based typing. The material from the prospective study consisted of cDNA or gDNA derived from T cells, B-cell-depleted T cells, or PBMCs. A freely available public database, intended as a resource for researchers studying the immune response to SARS-CoV-2, is where the repertoires were released. The samples were drawn from two sources: the first 160 participants of the ongoing ImmuneRACE study, and over 950 subjects contributed by 6 global collaborators. The study at large found these results: How much clinical and demographic metadata was included differed by source and by participant, and the metadata was provided uncurated.

Trimming removed 5 bases from V and 2 bases from J, leaving 7 bases between the germline ends. The CDR3, from cysteine to phenylalanine, totals 13 residues. The entry retains the CDR3 DNA only, 39 bases that are in frame from base 1. The germline V gene (reference sequence) supplies CDR1 LNHDA and CDR2 SQIVND. In the prospective study, participants were 18 to 89 years old, resided in approximately 22 geographic areas of the United States, and were enrolled through a virtual design. To assign participants to cohorts, the prospective study relied on clinical history that participants themselves reported in a screening survey and a study questionnaire. Each participant in the prospective study had whole blood, serum and a nasopharyngeal or oropharyngeal swab collected by mobile phlebotomists. Prospective study participants could optionally give additional blood draws and questionnaires over a roughly two-month period. Before DNA extraction, prospective study blood samples were shipped either frozen or at room temperature.

TCRbeta CDR3 regions were amplified from genomic DNA using the immunoSEQ Assay, a bias-controlled multiplex PCR. The study's own analysis went as follows. Within the assay, amplification of reference gene primers was used to estimate how many nucleated cells each sample contained. Sequence reads were collapsed and filtered to measure the absolute abundance of every unique TCRbeta CDR3 rearrangement. For each sample, productive Simpson clonality was calculated as the square root of Simpson's diversity index across productive rearrangements. Drawn from immuneACCESS, this table holds only the in-frame rearrangements with V and J called that TCRdb kept. Clones are partly lost; checked studies trace under half to an unresolved V gene and leave the rest unexplained. The DNA was the basis for D and trimming; V, J and clone size are from that table. For this sample the table gives approximately 140,000 clones, of which roughly 81% were detected only once. In total, the top ten clones hold nearly 3.5% of the sample.

The chain is encoded by TRBV19 joined to TRBJ1-5; possibly the D gene is TRBD1, per 5 matching bases. The sample consisted of PBMCs or T cells enriched from blood (not recorded which). The sequence derives from a woman aged 45-59 years with acute COVID-19. The CDR3 has the sequence CASSGAGNQPQHF. The bases read TGTGCCAGTAGTGGGGCAGGCAATCAGCCCCAGCATTTT.